This TCR beta chain is from a study of blood T cell repertoires in COVID-19. The wider study: COVID-19 samples collected from the United States, Italy and Spain covered acute and convalescent phases. T cells, B-cell-depleted T cells, or PBMCs supplied cDNA or gDNA.

CDR3 length: 14 amino acids. Germline assignment: CDR1 SGHAT and CDR2 FQNNGV. The V and J ends lost 5 bases and 1 base, in that order; junction bases with no gene match: 4. Authors' analysis steps: Estimates of nucleated cell counts were drawn from the amplification of reference gene primers. TCRdb's copy holds only in-frame clones and misses some; the assay was immunoSEQ multiplex PCR. V and J calls and clone size are copied from that table; D and trimming were computed from the DNA. Altogether about 200,000 clones are present, approximately 91% being singletons, with the ten largest covering approximately 0.69%.

What was sequenced was peripheral blood. V and J are TRBV11-2 and TRBJ1-1, with 7 bases lining up with TRBD1. The clonotype comes from a man aged 35-49 years with acute or convalescent COVID-19. As DNA, the CDR3 is TGTGCCAGCAGCGCCCGACAGGGGAACACTGAAGCTTTCTTT. This translates into CASSARQGNTEAFF.